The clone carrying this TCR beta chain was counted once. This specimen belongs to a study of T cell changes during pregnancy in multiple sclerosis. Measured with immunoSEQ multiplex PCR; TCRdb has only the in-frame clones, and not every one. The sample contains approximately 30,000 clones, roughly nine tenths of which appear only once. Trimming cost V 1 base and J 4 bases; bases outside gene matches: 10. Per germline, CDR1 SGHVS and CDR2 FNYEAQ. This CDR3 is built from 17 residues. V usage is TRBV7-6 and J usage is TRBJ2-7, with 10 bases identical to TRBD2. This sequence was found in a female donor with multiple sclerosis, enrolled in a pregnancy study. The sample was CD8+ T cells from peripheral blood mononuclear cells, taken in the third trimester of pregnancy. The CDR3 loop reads CASSLETPSGGLYEQYF. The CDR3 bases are TGTGCCAGCAGCTTAGAAACCCCTAGCGGGGGTCTATACGAGCAGTACTTC.